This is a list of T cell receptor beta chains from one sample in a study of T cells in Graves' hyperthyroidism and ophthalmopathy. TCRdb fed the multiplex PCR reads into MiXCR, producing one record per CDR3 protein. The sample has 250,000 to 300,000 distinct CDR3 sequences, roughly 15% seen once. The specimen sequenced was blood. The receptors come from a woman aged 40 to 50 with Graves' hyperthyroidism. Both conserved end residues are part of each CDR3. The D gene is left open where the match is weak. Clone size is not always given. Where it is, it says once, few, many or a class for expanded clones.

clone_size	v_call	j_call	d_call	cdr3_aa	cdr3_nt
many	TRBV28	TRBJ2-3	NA	CASSSWTNTDTQYF	TGTGCCAGCAGTTCATGGACTAACACAGATACGCAGTATTTT
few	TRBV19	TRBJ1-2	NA	CASTYRDFRGGYTF	TGTGCCAGTACCTACAGGGATTTCCGTGGTGGCTACACCTTC
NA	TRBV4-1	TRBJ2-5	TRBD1	CASSQTGQGKETQYF	TGCGCCAGCAGCCAAACCGGACAGGGAAAGGAGACCCAGTACTTC
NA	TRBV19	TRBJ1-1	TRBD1	CASRPQGRRTEAFF	TGTGCCAGTAGACCACAGGGGAGGAGAACTGAAGCTTTCTTT
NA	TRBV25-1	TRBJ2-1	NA	CASSEFGGGTYNEQFF	TGTGCCAGCAGTGAATTCGGTGGGGGCACCTACAATGAGCAGTTCTTC
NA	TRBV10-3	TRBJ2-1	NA	CAISERADVYNEQFF	TGTGCCATCAGTGAACGAGCGGACGTATACAATGAGCAGTTCTTC
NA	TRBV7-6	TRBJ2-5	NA	CASSLAQERRFQETQYF	TGTGCCAGCAGCTTAGCGCAGGAGCGGCGATTCCAAGAGACCCAGTACTTC
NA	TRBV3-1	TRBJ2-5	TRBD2	CASTSGGWEGETQYF	TGTGCCAGCACCTCGGGGGGATGGGAGGGTGAGACCCAGTACTTC
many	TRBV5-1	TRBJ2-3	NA	CASSFQGIDTDTQYF	TGCGCCAGCAGCTTTCAGGGGATTGACACAGATACGCAGTATTTT
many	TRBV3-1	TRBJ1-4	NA	CASSQTDKKLFF	TGTGCCAGCAGCCAGACGGATAAAAAACTGTTTTTT
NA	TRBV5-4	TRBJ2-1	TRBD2	CASSAGVRNEQFF	TGCGCCAGCAGCGCGGGAGTGAGGAATGAGCAGTTCTTC
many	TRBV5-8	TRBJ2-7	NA	CASSWERGYEQYF	TGTGCCAGCAGCTGGGAAAGGGGCTACGAGCAGTACTTC
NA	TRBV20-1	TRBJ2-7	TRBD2	CSALMTSGVYEQYF	TGCAGTGCTCTCATGACTAGCGGAGTCTACGAGCAGTACTTC
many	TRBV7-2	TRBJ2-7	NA	CASSFKVYEQYF	TGTGCCAGCAGCTTCAAGGTCTACGAGCAGTACTTC
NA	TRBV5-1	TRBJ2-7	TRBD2	CASRPGTTSYEQYF	TGCGCCAGCAGACCCGGGACTACCTCCTACGAGCAGTACTTC
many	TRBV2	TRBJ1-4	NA	CASSGGPSEKLFF	TGTGCCAGCAGCGGGGGACCTAGTGAAAAACTGTTTTTT
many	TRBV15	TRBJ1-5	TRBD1	CATSRDRGWGSNQPQHF	TGTGCCACCAGCAGGGACAGGGGATGGGGTAGCAATCAGCCCCAGCATTTT
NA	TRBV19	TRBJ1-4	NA	CASSISEKLFF	TGTGCCAGTAGTATTTCCGAAAAACTGTTTTTT
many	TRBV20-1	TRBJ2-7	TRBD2	CSASGTSGFYEQYF	TGCAGTGCTAGTGGGACTAGCGGCTTCTACGAGCAGTACTTC
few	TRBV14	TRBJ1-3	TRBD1	CASSQLTGSIGGNTIYF	TGTGCCAGCAGCCAACTGACAGGGTCAATCGGAGGAAACACCATATATTTT
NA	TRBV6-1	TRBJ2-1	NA	CPSSRRVLGGDQFF	TGTCCCAGCAGTCGACGCGTTCTAGGAGGGGACCAGTTCTTC
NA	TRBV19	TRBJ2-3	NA	CASSSPGVPDTQYF	TGTGCCAGTAGTTCCCCAGGGGTCCCAGATACGCAGTATTTT
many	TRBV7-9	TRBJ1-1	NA	CASSFGGYTEAFF	TGTGCCAGCAGCTTCGGCGGTTACACTGAAGCTTTCTTT
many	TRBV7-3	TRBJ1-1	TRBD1	CASSFVGTRDRGTFF	TGTGCCAGCAGCTTTGTCGGTACCCGGGACAGGGGAACTTTCTTT
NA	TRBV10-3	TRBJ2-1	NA	CAISDGGTYNEQFF	TGTGCCATCAGTGATGGCGGGACCTACAATGAGCAGTTCTTC
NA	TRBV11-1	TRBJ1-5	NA	CASSLGSRYSNQPQHF	TGTGCCAGCAGCTTAGGTTCCAGATATAGCAATCAGCCCCAGCATTTT
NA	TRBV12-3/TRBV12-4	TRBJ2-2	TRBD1	CASSLGAGGAGELFF	TGTGCCAGCAGTTTGGGGGCAGGGGGCGCCGGGGAGCTGTTTTTT
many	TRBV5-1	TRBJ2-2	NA	CASSMPLGGTNTGELFF	TGCGCCAGCAGCATGCCTTTGGGCGGTACAAACACCGGGGAGCTGTTTTTT
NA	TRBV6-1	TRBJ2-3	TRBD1	CATRPFPGQGISTDTQYF	TGTGCCACACGCCCTTTCCCGGGACAGGGAATTAGCACAGATACGCAGTATTTT
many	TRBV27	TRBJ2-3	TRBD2	CASSSPGSGRASNTQYF	TGTGCCAGCAGTTCCCCGGGTAGCGGGAGGGCCTCCAATACGCAGTATTTT
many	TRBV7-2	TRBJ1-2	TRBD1	CASSLGGQGNYGYTF	TGTGCCAGCAGCTTAGGGGGACAGGGGAACTATGGCTACACCTTC
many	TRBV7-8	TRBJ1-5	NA	CASSLEGGNNQPQHF	TGTGCCAGCAGCTTAGAGGGGGGGAACAATCAGCCCCAGCATTTT